Shown below are 5 T cell receptor beta chains from a single sample sequenced in a study of T cell responses to AZD1222 COVID-19 vaccine (dated by TCRdb to 2020 to 2022). The time point label corresponds to: baseline before first vaccination. Receptor libraries were prepared by the immunoSEQ multiplex PCR assay. The immuneACCESS repertoire file appears here via TCRdb, limited to in-frame rearrangements. These files lack a portion of the clones; in checked studies, under half of the deficit traces to unresolved V genes, and the cause of the others is not known. A total of about 97,000 clones appear in this sample, approximately 90% of them only once. The biggest ten clones account for 6% to 8% of the sample. Sequences were derived from peripheral blood, sampled on day 0 of AZD1222 vaccination. Receptor source: an adult in good health.

The chain joins TRBV4-3 to TRBJ1-1; TRBD1 is a possible D gene (5 bases). V gave up 0 bases and J gave up 5 bases, with 10 bases separating them. The CDR3 spans 14 residues. Germline CDR1 is LGHNA and CDR2 is YSLEER. The CDR3 region is CASSQDRAGTEAFF. The DNA of the CDR3 is TGCGCCAGCAGCCAAGATCGGGCAGGGACTGAAGCTTTCTTT.

CDR3 sequence (DNA): TGTGCCAGCAGCTTAGCGCTCAGCATTAGCAATCAGCCCCAGCATTTT. Residues: CASSLALSISNQPQHF. J is TRBJ1-5 and V is TRBV7-2; no clear D. Germline-derived CDR1 and CDR2 are SGHTA and FQGNSA. The germline V and J ends were trimmed by 0 bases and 0 bases, with 9 bases remaining between them. CDR3 length: 16 residues.

The J gene is TRBJ1-4, the V gene TRBV9, with 8 bases matching TRBD1. This CDR3 is 12 amino acids long. Germline values: CDR1 SGDLS, CDR2 YYNGEE. V lost 4 bases to trimming and J lost 12 bases; unmatched junction nucleotides: 5. CDR3 bases: TGTGCCAGCAGCCCAGGGGGCTGGGAACTGTTTTTT. It yields the protein CASSPGGWELFF.

The V call is TRBV6-5, the J call TRBJ1-1; D might be TRBD1 (6 bases). CDR1 and CDR2 (germline): MNHEY, SVGAGI. With 6 bases removed from V and 1 base from J, the gap between germline ends came to 12 bases. CDR3 length: 14 residues. CDR3: CASSRDRPNTEAFF. The CDR3 nucleotides are TGTGCCAGCAGCCGCGACAGGCCGAACACTGAAGCTTTCTTT.

This chain uses TRBV5-6 with TRBJ1-1; D unclear. The germline V gene has CDR1 SGHDT and CDR2 YYEEEE. Trimming cost V 4 bases and J 4 bases, with 11 bases left between them. The CDR3 extends over 13 amino acids. The CDR3 protein is CASSLGRITEAFF. The CDR3 DNA follows: TGTGCCAGCAGCCTAGGCCGGATCACTGAAGCTTTCTTT.